The clone carrying this TCR beta chain was seen repeatedly, ten times or more. The data were obtained in a study of T cells after yellow fever vaccination. V was trimmed by 3 bases and J by 6 bases, leaving 14 bases between them. The CDR3 extends over 15 amino acids. From germline, CDR1 is SEHNR and CDR2 FQNEAQ (reference sequence). Using its own MiXCR run on the 5' RACE reads, TCRdb lists one record per CDR3 protein. Of 60,000 to 95,000 distinct CDR3 sequences listed, more than 5.5% are singletons. The rearrangement links TRBV7-9 to TRBJ2-2, with D possibly TRBD1 on 6 matching bases. The receptor was isolated from a man between 18 and 35 years old who received the YFV17D yellow fever vaccine. Sequencing used CD8+ T cells sorted from PBMCs, obtained 10 days after the first yellow fever vaccination. The CDR3 protein is CASSFPQGKSGELFF. The CDR3 DNA reads as TGTGCCAGCAGCTTCCCCCAGGGGAAGTCCGGGGAGCTGTTTTTT. Full variable domain (rest looked up from reference TRBV7-9 and TRBJ2-2): DTGVSQNPRHKITKRGQNVTFRCDPISEHNRLYWYRQTLGQGPEFLTYFQNEAQLEKSRLLSDRFSAERPKGSFSTLEIQRTEQGDSAMYLCASSFPQGKSGELFFGEGSRLTVL.